Each of the 32 T cell receptor beta chains below was sequenced from the same sample in a study of early T cells in non-severe SARS-CoV-2 infection (TCRdb year 2021). Library prep was done by 5' RACE. TCRdb records NextSeq 500 as the sequencer. TCRdb handled the public reads itself, with Q25 trimming in fastp and clone calling in MiXCR, and kept productive beta chains. Each CDR3 protein appears once, grouped with its most common genes and DNA. This sample lists over 30,000 distinct CDR3 sequences; 5% were detected once. Roughly 13% of the sample goes to the ten largest clones. Sequenced: whole blood. Receptors were obtained from an adult who was a healthcare worker with PCR-confirmed SARS-CoV-2 infection or an uninfected control (not recorded which).

This clonotype showed up just a few times. The V and J genes are TRBV6-6 and TRBJ2-7; D might be TRBD1 or TRBD2, each matching 5 bases. This CDR3 has 14 amino acids. The V end was cut by 2 bases, the J end by 1 base, with 9 bases between. CDR1 and CDR2 from the germline V gene are MNHNY and SVGAGI (reference sequence). The chain's CDR3 is CASSYGGRSYEQYF. The CDR3, as DNA: TGTGCCAGCAGTTACGGGGGAAGGTCCTACGAGCAGTACTTC.

In this sample, this clonotype turned up a few times. The chain has TRBV29-1 and TRBJ2-1; 8 positions match TRBD1. CDR3 size: 17 residues. Per the germline V gene, CDR1 is SQVTM and CDR2 is ANQGSEA. V lost 0 bases and J lost 2; bases outside the gene matches: 9. CDR3 in DNA: TGCAGCGTTGAAGATGGGGCAGGGGGCCGAGCCTACAATGAGCAGTTCTTC. It yields the protein CSVEDGAGGRAYNEQFF.

This clonotype was detected many times. CDR3 coding DNA: TGTGCCAGCAGCTTTGGTAGGCGGGAGACCCAGTACTTC. Encoded protein: CASSFGRRETQYF. The chain is built from TRBV7-2 and TRBJ2-5, with D unclear. This CDR3 comprises 13 residues. V lost 3 bases and J 5 bases, leaving 10 bases between the germline ends. CDR1 SGHTA and CDR2 FQGNSA come from the germline V gene.

The chain's CDR3 is CASSMGGHQPQHF. CDR3 coding DNA: TGTGCCAGTAGTATGGGCGGGCATCAGCCCCAGCATTTT. The chain links TRBV19 to TRBJ1-5; D not certain. The germline V and J ends were trimmed by 3 bases and 5 bases, with 8 bases remaining between them. The CDR3 totals 13 residues. Germline CDR1 and CDR2: LNHDA and SQIVND (reference sequence).

This clonotype was detected many times. This chain uses TRBV29-1 with TRBJ1-1, with D possibly matching TRBD1 (6 bases). The CDR3 sequence is 13 residues long. Germline loops: CDR1 SQVTM, CDR2 ANQGSEA. The V end was cut by 2 bases, the J end by 2 bases, with 9 bases between. The CDR3 sequence is CSVEQQGNTEAFF. The CDR3 DNA reads as TGCAGCGTTGAACAACAGGGTAACACTGAAGCTTTCTTT. Drawing the rest from reference TRBV29-1 and TRBJ1-1, the complete variable domain is SAVISQKPSRDICQRGTSLTIQCQVDSQVTMMFWYRQQPGQSLTLIATANQGSEATYESGFVIDKFPISRPNLTFSTLTVSNMSPEDSSIYLCSVEQQGNTEAFFGQGTRLTVV.

This clonotype has more than one count but fewer than ten. The chain's CDR3 is CASSFQGLSGANVLTF. For the CDR3, the DNA is TGTGCCAGCAGCTTCCAGGGACTCTCTGGGGCCAACGTCCTGACTTTC. The V and J genes are TRBV7-6 and TRBJ2-6; tentatively, D is TRBD2 (6 bases). CDR1 SGHVS and CDR2 FNYEAQ come from the germline V gene. The CDR3 length is 16 residues. V dropped 3 bases and J dropped 0 bases, with 9 bases sitting between them.

This clonotype was counted a few times. The chain combines TRBV7-6 with TRBJ2-3; TRBD2 agrees at 9 bases. After removal of 2 bases from V and 1 base from J, the junction contained 4 bases not matched to a gene. CDR1 is SGHVS and CDR2 is FNYEAQ in the germline V gene. This CDR3 is 16 amino acids long. CDR3 amino acids: CASSLRSSGGTDTQYF. As DNA, the CDR3 is TGTGCCAGCAGCTTACGTTCTAGCGGGGGCACAGATACGCAGTATTTT.

J is TRBJ2-2 and V is TRBV5-4, with TRBD1 matching 7 bases. This CDR3 spans 14 amino acids. J gave up 4 bases and V 5 bases, and 5 bases lay outside the gene matches. Germline V lookup: CDR1 SGHNT, CDR2 YYREEE (reference sequence). CDR3 DNA: TGTGCCAGCAGAACCGGGACAGCCACCGGGGAGCTGTTTTTT. Translating gives CASRTGTATGELFF.

A few counts support this clonotype. The genes are TRBV7-2 and TRBJ1-1; 8 bases agree with TRBD1. Germline CDR1 SGHTA, CDR2 FQGNSA. With 3 bases clipped from V and 10 bases from J, the junction kept 7 bases outside the gene matches. This CDR3 contains 13 residues. Written as DNA, the CDR3 is TGTGCCAGCAGCTTGCAACCGGGACAGGTAGCTTTCTTT. It encodes CASSLQPGQVAFF.

This sequence joins TRBV3-1 and TRBJ1-2; no reliable D call. Between the trimmed V and J ends, which lost 0 bases and 8 bases, there was a span of 7 bases. The CDR3 runs to 12 residues. CDR1 is LGHDT, CDR2 YNNKEL, per germline (reference sequence). The CDR3 protein is CASSQDRTGYTF. The CDR3 DNA reads TGTGCCAGCAGCCAAGATAGAACCGGCTACACCTTC. Drawing the rest from reference TRBV3-1 and TRBJ1-2, the complete variable domain is DTAVSQTPKYLVTQMGNDKSIKCEQNLGHDTMYWYKQDSKKFLKIMFSYNNKELIINETVPNRFSPKSPDKAHLNLHINSLELGDSAVYFCASSQDRTGYTFGSGTRLTVV.

This clonotype was recorded at least ten times. V is TRBV20-1 and J is TRBJ2-1; 10 nucleotides agree with TRBD2. Germline V CDR1 and CDR2: DFQATT, SNEGSKA (reference sequence). The CDR3 spans 14 residues. The junction had 8 bases not matched to a gene; V was cut back by 5 bases and J by 7 bases. In DNA, the CDR3 is TGCAGTGCTCTTCCCCCGACTAGCGGGAATGAGCAGTTCTTC. This translates into CSALPPTSGNEQFF.

This chain links TRBV7-2 with TRBJ2-7; D is ambiguous. Germline assignment: CDR1 SGHTA and CDR2 FQGNSA. V was trimmed by 2 bases and J by 2 bases, leaving 10 bases between them. The CDR3 has 14 residues. The CDR3 DNA follows: TGTGCCAGCAGCTTACTTACGACAACCTACGAGCAGTACTTC. Protein: CASSLLTTTYEQYF.

There are a few counts of this clonotype. V gene TRBV7-6 combines with J gene TRBJ2-2, with 8 bases fitting TRBD2. V gave up 5 bases and J gave up 2 bases; unmatched junction bases: 7. The CDR3 spans 16 residues. CDR1 and CDR2 (germline): SGHVS, FNYEAQ. For the CDR3, the DNA is TGTGCCAGCAGCGAGGGACTAGACCCCAACACCGGGGAGCTGTTTTTT. Translated, it gives CASSEGLDPNTGELFF.

This clonotype has a handful of counts. V usage is TRBV5-1 and J usage is TRBJ1-2; D unresolved. Germline-derived CDR1 and CDR2 are SGHRS and YFSETQ. Trimming removed 0 bases at V and 8 bases at J, with 14 bases between. The length of the CDR3 is 14 residues. The CDR3 region is CASSLADAPDGYTF. The CDR3 DNA reads TGCGCCAGCAGCTTGGCCGATGCTCCGGACGGCTACACCTTC.

This clonotype was seen only a few times. The CDR3 reads CASSYGAELGVLTF. CDR3 bases: TGTGCCAGCAGTTACGGAGCAGAGCTTGGGGTCCTGACTTTC. V usage is TRBV6-5 and J usage is TRBJ2-6; D gene unclear. Germline V CDR1 and CDR2: MNHEY, SVGAGI. The CDR3 length is 14 residues. V dropped 2 bases and J dropped 13 bases, with 15 bases sitting between them.

At least ten counts were recorded for this clonotype. The rearrangement links TRBV7-6 to TRBJ2-7, with TRBD1 matching over 7 bases. There are 14 residues in the CDR3. Germline CDR1 reads SGHVS; CDR2 reads FNYEAQ. Trimming cost V 5 bases and J 2 bases; bases outside gene matches: 6. In DNA, the CDR3 is TGTGCCAGCAGCCCTATCGACAGGGCCTACGAGCAGTACTTC. It is translated as CASSPIDRAYEQYF. The full variable domain, its missing parts supplied by reference TRBV7-6 and TRBJ2-7, is GAGVSQSPRYKVTKRGQDVALRCDPISGHVSLYWYRQALGQGPEFLTYFNYEAQQDKSGLPNDRFSAERPEGSISTLTIQRTEQRDSAMYRCASSPIDRAYEQYFGPGTRLTVT.

The sample holds many counts of this clonotype. V usage is TRBV7-8 and J usage is TRBJ1-1, with 7 bases aligning to TRBD1. J lost 5 bases, V lost 5 bases, and 8 bases had no gene match. The germline V gene has CDR1 SGHVS and CDR2 FQNEAQ. The CDR3 sequence is 14 residues long. CDR3 sequence: CASSMGQSGTEAFF. In DNA form, the CDR3 reads TGTGCCAGCAGCATGGGACAGAGTGGGACTGAAGCTTTCTTT. The complete variable domain, with remaining parts taken from reference TRBV7-8 and TRBJ1-1, reads GAGVSQSPRYKVAKRGQDVALRCDPISGHVSLFWYQQALGQGPEFLTYFQNEAQLDKSGLPSDRFFAERPEGSVSTLKIQRTQQEDSAVYLCASSMGQSGTEAFFGQGTRLTVV.

The chain is built from TRBV6-6 and TRBJ1-2; D remains ambiguous. V shed 2 bases and J shed 3 bases, with 7 bases lying between them. This CDR3 is built from 13 residues. Looked up from germline, CDR1 is MNHNY and CDR2 is SVGAGI (reference sequence). CDR3 amino acids: CASSYGVDYGYTF. The DNA for the CDR3 is TGTGCCAGCAGTTACGGGGTGGACTATGGCTACACCTTC.

The chain is built from TRBV11-2 and TRBJ1-3; D gene ambiguous. V lost 6 bases and J lost 0, with 9 bases in between. The CDR3 is 14 residues long. The germline V gene has CDR1 SGHAT and CDR2 FQNNGV. CDR3 nucleotides: TGTGCCAGCAGGGAACACCTCTCTGGAAACACCATATATTTT. It is translated as CASREHLSGNTIYF.

The chain recombines TRBV5-4 with TRBJ2-5; 8 positions match TRBD1. V was pared by 0 bases and J by 1 base, with 5 bases of the junction left unmatched. The CDR3 length is 16 residues. Germline V gene data show CDR1 as SGHNT and CDR2 as YYREEE (reference sequence). The CDR3 sequence: CASSLGTGHFQETQYF. CDR3 nucleotides: TGTGCCAGCAGCTTGGGGACAGGGCACTTCCAAGAGACCCAGTACTTC.

This clonotype was counted at least ten times. DNA of the CDR3: TGCGCCAGCAGCAGGGACAGGACCCGCACCGGGGAGCTGTTTTTT. It encodes CASSRDRTRTGELFF. The rearrangement links TRBV5-1 to TRBJ2-2, with 8 positions matching TRBD1. Germline loops: CDR1 SGHRS, CDR2 YFSETQ. Trimming removed 4 bases from V and 4 bases from J; junction bases left unmatched: 6. The CDR3 runs to 15 residues.

The sample holds a few counts of this clonotype. J is TRBJ2-7 and V is TRBV11-2, with D perhaps matching TRBD2 (6 bases). The CDR3 is 14 residues long. Trimming stripped 2 bases from V and 1 base from J, with 9 bases between. Germline lookup yields CDR1 SGHAT and CDR2 FQNNGV. The CDR3 region is CASSLWRGSYEQYF. The CDR3 region has the DNA TGTGCCAGCAGCTTATGGCGGGGTTCCTACGAGCAGTACTTC.

Ten or more counts support this clonotype. The rearrangement links TRBV12-2 to TRBJ2-7. TRBV12-2 is an annotated pseudogene. The CDR3 is 11 residues long. The CDR3, as DNA: TGTGCAAGTCGTTACCCCTACGAGCAGTACTTC. As protein: CASRYPYEQYF.

There are a few counts of this clonotype. V gene TRBV29-1 combines with J gene TRBJ1-1; D remains unclear. Per the germline V gene, CDR1 is SQVTM and CDR2 is ANQGSEA. CDR3 length: 10 amino acids. V lost 7 bases to trimming and J lost 1 base, with 4 bases between them. Written as DNA, the CDR3 is TGCAGCGGTAAGAACACTGAAGCTTTCTTT. This translates into CSGKNTEAFF.

This clonotype came up many times. V usage is TRBV20-1 and J usage is TRBJ2-5; 7 bases match TRBD2. This CDR3 spans 15 amino acids. V lost 6 bases and J lost 2; bases outside the gene matches: 12. Germline lookup yields CDR1 DFQATT and CDR2 SNEGSKA (reference sequence). CDR3 in amino acids: CSATNRQRGQETQYF. As DNA, the CDR3 is TGCAGTGCCACAAACCGACAGCGGGGACAAGAGACCCAGTACTTC.

This clonotype was seen only a few times. The CDR3 protein is CASSPTLGRLNTDTQYF. The CDR3 nucleotides read TGTGCCAGCAGTCCCACCTTGGGGAGACTAAACACAGATACGCAGTATTTT. The chain employs TRBV12-3 or TRBV12-4 and TRBJ2-3; possibly TRBD2 for D (5 bases). This CDR3 contains 17 residues. V was trimmed by 5 bases and J by 2 bases, leaving 20 bases between them.

This clonotype was seen repeatedly, ten times or more. The chain uses TRBV3-1 and TRBJ2-1; the match to TRBD2 covers 14 bases. This CDR3 is built from 20 residues. The J segment lost 0 bases and the V segment lost 5 bases, leaving 12 bases of the junction unmatched. Germline V gene sequence: CDR1 LGHDT, CDR2 YNNKEL (reference sequence). For the CDR3, the DNA is TGTGCCAGCAGCTCCGGGACTAGCGGGGGAAGGATCCTCTCCTACAATGAGCAGTTCTTC. Protein: CASSSGTSGGRILSYNEQFF.

Many counts were recorded for this clonotype. The rearrangement links TRBV9 to TRBJ1-6, with D tentatively TRBD1 (6 bases). This CDR3 contains 15 residues. V was cut by 3 bases and J by 10 bases, with 17 bases left in between. Looked up from germline, CDR1 is SGDLS and CDR2 is YYNGEE. The CDR3 DNA reads TGTGCCAGCAGCGCTGCGGACAGAGAAGTATCACCCCTCCACTTT. Encoded protein: CASSAADREVSPLHF.

The rearrangement uses TRBV7-7 and TRBJ2-5; tentatively, D is TRBD1 (6 bases). There are 15 residues in the CDR3. CDR1 is SSHAT, CDR2 FNYEAQ, per germline (reference sequence). Trimming removed 6 bases from V and 0 bases from J, with 14 bases in between. CDR3 residues: CASSNSQGNQETQYF. The CDR3 DNA reads as TGTGCCAGCAGTAACTCACAGGGAAACCAAGAGACCCAGTACTTC.

The chain links TRBV19 to TRBJ2-1; D remains unclear. The V end lost 7 bases, the J end lost 0 bases, and 4 bases lay between the germline ends. Germline V gives CDR1 LNHDA, CDR2 SQIVND (reference sequence). The length of the CDR3 is 12 residues. For the CDR3, the DNA is TGTGCCAGTATGAGCTCCTACAATGAGCAGTTCTTC. Protein sequence: CASMSSYNEQFF.

This clonotype has ten or more counts. The chain couples TRBV20-1 to TRBJ1-6, with 9 bases aligning to TRBD1. The trim removed 0 bases at V and 10 bases at J, leaving 7 bases unmatched. Germline loops: CDR1 DFQATT, CDR2 SNEGSKA (reference sequence). The length of the CDR3 is 15 residues. CDR3 nucleotide sequence: TGCAGTGCTAGAGATAGGACAGGGGCGATATCACCCCTCCACTTT. Its translation: CSARDRTGAISPLHF.

The V call is TRBV3-1, the J call TRBJ1-1; D is possibly TRBD1 (5 bases). The CDR3 loop spans 14 amino acids. Per germline, CDR1 LGHDT and CDR2 YNNKEL (reference sequence). Trimming took 1 base from V and 5 from J, leaving 11 bases between them. The CDR3, as DNA: TGTGCCAGCAGCCAAGCCCAGGGAGAAACTGAAGCTTTCTTT. It encodes CASSQAQGETEAFF.